A selection of T cell receptor beta chains follows, all from one sample in a study of human T cells and chemical hapten exposure. TCRdb re-called the RACE reads with MiXCR, one entry per CDR3 protein. Here the sample spans 240,000 or so distinct CDR3 sequences, over 8% being singletons. Sample: whole blood, taken in connection with sensitization to the hapten diphenylcyclopropenone (DPC). Source of these receptors: a middle-aged woman with alopecia areata. Some clones in this sample may be carry-over from other donors' samples. Both conserved end residues are part of each CDR3. The D gene is left open where the match is weak. Size is omitted from some rows. Given values are once, few, many or a class for expanded clones.

V gene: TRBV27
D gene: .
J gene: TRBJ2-3
clone size: .
CDR3 DNA: TGTGCCAGCAGTTTATCCATCGCAGATACGCAGTATTTT
CDR3 protein: CASSLSIADTQYF

V gene: TRBV3-1
D gene: .
J gene: TRBJ1-5
clone size: many
CDR3 DNA: TGTGCCAGCAGCCAAGTCTCGGTCGATCAGCCCCAGCATTTT
CDR3 protein: CASSQVSVDQPQHF

V gene: TRBV7-2
D gene: .
J gene: TRBJ1-1
clone size: .
CDR3 DNA: TGTGCCAGCAGCCCCCAACCAGGTGGTGAAGCTTTCTTT
CDR3 protein: CASSPQPGGEAFF

V gene: TRBV4-1
D gene: .
J gene: TRBJ2-7
clone size: few
CDR3 DNA: TGCGCCAGCAGCCAGGGCGCGGGCCTCTCCTACGAGCAGTACTTC
CDR3 protein: CASSQGAGLSYEQYF

V gene: TRBV7-9
D gene: TRBD2
J gene: TRBJ2-1
clone size: few
CDR3 DNA: TGTGCCAGCAGCCAAGGACTAGCGGGATACACCGGGCCGTTCTTC
CDR3 protein: CASSQGLAGYTGPFF

V gene: TRBV6-4
D gene: TRBD2
J gene: TRBJ2-1
clone size: .
CDR3 DNA: TGTGCCAGCAGTGACGGGAGCGGGGGCCTCGATGAGCAGTTCTTC
CDR3 protein: CASSDGSGGLDEQFF

V gene: TRBV6-2/TRBV6-3
D gene: TRBD2
J gene: TRBJ2-7
clone size: few
CDR3 DNA: TGTGCCACCAGACCGGGAAGGGGACTAGTAGTTTACGAGCAGTACTTC
CDR3 protein: CATRPGRGLVVYEQYF

V gene: TRBV5-1
D gene: TRBD1
J gene: TRBJ1-2
clone size: few
CDR3 DNA: TGCGCCAGCAGCTCCCAGGGGGATGGCTACACCTTC
CDR3 protein: CASSSQGDGYTF

V gene: TRBV3-1
D gene: .
J gene: TRBJ2-7
clone size: few
CDR3 DNA: TGTGCCAGCAGCCAAGTTCCGGGAGTCTACGAGCAGTACTTC
CDR3 protein: CASSQVPGVYEQYF

V gene: TRBV15
D gene: .
J gene: TRBJ2-5
clone size: .
CDR3 DNA: TGTGCCACCAGCTTCGACCCACAGGGAGAGACCCAGTACTTC
CDR3 protein: CATSFDPQGETQYF

V gene: TRBV5-1
D gene: TRBD1
J gene: TRBJ2-3
clone size: few
CDR3 DNA: TGCGCCAGCAGCCAGGGGACAGGGCCCCCAGATACGCAGTATTTT
CDR3 protein: CASSQGTGPPDTQYF

V gene: TRBV29-1
D gene: .
J gene: TRBJ1-2
clone size: .
CDR3 DNA: TGCAGCGTTGAAGAGAGTGCGGGAAACGGGGCTAACTATGGCTACACCTTC
CDR3 protein: CSVEESAGNGANYGYTF

V gene: TRBV5-1
D gene: .
J gene: TRBJ2-2
clone size: few
CDR3 DNA: TGCGCCAGCAGCACTCTAGAGGAGCACACCGGGGAGCTGTTTTTT
CDR3 protein: CASSTLEEHTGELFF

V gene: TRBV10-3
D gene: TRBD2
J gene: TRBJ2-5
clone size: .
CDR3 DNA: TGTGCCATCAGTGGGACTAGCGGGATTTCGGAGACCCAGTACTTC
CDR3 protein: CAISGTSGISETQYF

V gene: TRBV6-2/TRBV6-3
D gene: .
J gene: TRBJ2-2
clone size: few
CDR3 DNA: TGTGCCAGCAGTTACTCCTTGGGGCGCGGGGAGCTGTTTTTT
CDR3 protein: CASSYSLGRGELFF

V gene: TRBV7-9
D gene: .
J gene: TRBJ1-2
clone size: .
CDR3 DNA: TGTGCCAGCAGCTCAGGGACCACCAAGCACTATGGCTACACCTTC
CDR3 protein: CASSSGTTKHYGYTF

V gene: TRBV4-2
D gene: .
J gene: TRBJ2-7
clone size: .
CDR3 DNA: TGTGCCAGCAGCCAAGATCCTGGATGGACGGAGGATAATTTCGGCGGGAAAAGCGTCCACGAGCAGTACTTC
CDR3 protein: CASSQDPGWTEDNFGGKSVHEQYF

V gene: TRBV7-6
D gene: TRBD2
J gene: TRBJ2-1
clone size: few
CDR3 DNA: TGTGCCAGCAGCACCGGGACTAACAATGAGCAGTTCTTC
CDR3 protein: CASSTGTNNEQFF

V gene: TRBV12-3/TRBV12-4
D gene: .
J gene: TRBJ2-3
clone size: few
CDR3 DNA: TGTGCCAGCACGGTCGGGCTAGTAACTAGCACAGATACGCAGTATTTT
CDR3 protein: CASTVGLVTSTDTQYF

V gene: TRBV20-1
D gene: TRBD2
J gene: TRBJ2-7
clone size: .
CDR3 DNA: TGCAGTGCTAGAATTGGGACTAGCGGACCCTACGAGCAGTACTTC
CDR3 protein: CSARIGTSGPYEQYF

V gene: TRBV20-1
D gene: TRBD2
J gene: TRBJ2-3
clone size: few
CDR3 DNA: TGCAGTGCTCAAGCGGGAGGGCAACCAGATACGCAGTATTTT
CDR3 protein: CSAQAGGQPDTQYF

V gene: TRBV28
D gene: .
J gene: TRBJ2-5
clone size: few
CDR3 DNA: TGTGCCAGCAGTTTTTGGGGGGTGAAAGAGACCCAGTACTTC
CDR3 protein: CASSFWGVKETQYF

V gene: TRBV15
D gene: .
J gene: TRBJ1-5
clone size: .
CDR3 DNA: TGTGCCACCAGCAGAGACTCCCAGGGGAACGGTCAGCCCCAGCATTTT
CDR3 protein: CATSRDSQGNGQPQHF

V gene: TRBV9
D gene: .
J gene: TRBJ2-7
clone size: many
CDR3 DNA: TGTGCCAGCAGCGCCCAAGCAAGCTCCTACGAGCAGTACTTC
CDR3 protein: CASSAQASSYEQYF

V gene: TRBV5-1
D gene: .
J gene: TRBJ1-1
clone size: .
CDR3 DNA: TGCGCCAGCAGCTCCACGACAGGATCAGTTGAAGCTTTCTTT
CDR3 protein: CASSSTTGSVEAFF

V gene: TRBV20-1
D gene: .
J gene: TRBJ2-4
clone size: few
CDR3 DNA: TGCAGTCCGGACATTCAGTACTTC
CDR3 protein: CSPDIQYF

V gene: TRBV12-3/TRBV12-4
D gene: .
J gene: TRBJ2-2
clone size: .
CDR3 DNA: TGTGCCAGCAGGGGGGGCTGGACTAACACCGGGGAGCTGTTTTTT
CDR3 protein: CASRGGWTNTGELFF

V gene: TRBV5-1
D gene: .
J gene: TRBJ1-1
clone size: many
CDR3 DNA: TGCGCCAGCAGCTTTAACGGGAACACTGAAGCTTTCTTT
CDR3 protein: CASSFNGNTEAFF

V gene: TRBV7-2
D gene: .
J gene: TRBJ2-7
clone size: .
CDR3 DNA: TGTGCCAGCAGCGCGGACTGGATCTACGAGCAGTACTTC
CDR3 protein: CASSADWIYEQYF

V gene: TRBV15
D gene: .
J gene: TRBJ2-3
clone size: many
CDR3 DNA: TGTGCCACCAGCAGAGCCCCCGTGGGGGCAGATACGCAGTATTTT
CDR3 protein: CATSRAPVGADTQYF

V gene: TRBV6-1
D gene: .
J gene: TRBJ2-3
clone size: .
CDR3 DNA: TGTGCCAGCAGTGAACCAGCAGTCTCCACAGATACGCAGTATTTT
CDR3 protein: CASSEPAVSTDTQYF

V gene: TRBV28
D gene: .
J gene: TRBJ2-4
clone size: .
CDR3 DNA: TGTGCCAGCAGCTCTCCCCCGGATGATCGAAACATTCAGTACTTC
CDR3 protein: CASSSPPDDRNIQYF

V gene: TRBV6-5
D gene: TRBD1
J gene: TRBJ1-3
clone size: .
CDR3 DNA: TGTGCCAGCGCGAGCGGACAGGCGGCAAACACCATATATTTT
CDR3 protein: CASASGQAANTIYF

V gene: TRBV27
D gene: .
J gene: TRBJ2-6
clone size: few
CDR3 DNA: TGTGCCAGCAGTCTGAATACTGGGGCCAACGTCCTGACTTTC
CDR3 protein: CASSLNTGANVLTF

V gene: TRBV4-2
D gene: .
J gene: TRBJ2-7
clone size: few
CDR3 DNA: TGTGCCAGCAGCCATGGAGACGAGCAGTACTTC
CDR3 protein: CASSHGDEQYF

V gene: TRBV4-3
D gene: TRBD2
J gene: TRBJ2-2
clone size: many
CDR3 DNA: TGCGCCAGCAGCATTCTAGCGGTCACCGGGGAGCTGTTTTTT
CDR3 protein: CASSILAVTGELFF

V gene: TRBV20-1
D gene: TRBD1
J gene: TRBJ2-6
clone size: .
CDR3 DNA: TGCAGTGCTGCTAAAGCGGGACAGGGTCTCTCTGGGGCCAACGTCCTGACTTTC
CDR3 protein: CSAAKAGQGLSGANVLTF

V gene: TRBV28
D gene: .
J gene: TRBJ2-1
clone size: large
CDR3 DNA: TGTGCCAGCAGTTTTAGGGATTCAAGCCGTGAGCAGTTCTTC
CDR3 protein: CASSFRDSSREQFF

V gene: TRBV7-2
D gene: TRBD1
J gene: TRBJ2-5
clone size: .
CDR3 DNA: TGTGCCAGCAGCTCGGGACAGGTGGGGAGAGAGACCCAGTACTTC
CDR3 protein: CASSSGQVGRETQYF

V gene: TRBV9
D gene: .
J gene: TRBJ2-5
clone size: many
CDR3 DNA: TGTGCCAGCGGTCAGGGCCCTTTGGCCCAGTACTTC
CDR3 protein: CASGQGPLAQYF

V gene: TRBV12-3/TRBV12-4
D gene: .
J gene: TRBJ2-7
clone size: few
CDR3 DNA: TGTGCCAGCAGTTACTCAGGGGTGTATGGGGATTCCTACGAGCAGTACTTC
CDR3 protein: CASSYSGVYGDSYEQYF

V gene: TRBV12-3/TRBV12-4
D gene: .
J gene: TRBJ2-1
clone size: few
CDR3 DNA: TGTGCCAGCAGTTTCCGAGGGGGTGGCACCTACAATGAGCAGTTCTTC
CDR3 protein: CASSFRGGGTYNEQFF

V gene: TRBV9
D gene: TRBD1
J gene: TRBJ2-7
clone size: few
CDR3 DNA: TGTGCCAGCAGCGGACAGGGTTCGATGGGTTACTACGAGCAGTACTTC
CDR3 protein: CASSGQGSMGYYEQYF

V gene: TRBV4-1
D gene: .
J gene: TRBJ2-7
clone size: many
CDR3 DNA: TGCGCCAGCAGCCAAGTTACCAGGGCTTCCTACGAGCAGTACTTC
CDR3 protein: CASSQVTRASYEQYF

V gene: TRBV28
D gene: TRBD1
J gene: TRBJ2-5
clone size: few
CDR3 DNA: TGTGCCAGCAGTCCATACGACAGGGGGGCGGAGACCCAGTACTTC
CDR3 protein: CASSPYDRGAETQYF

V gene: TRBV6-6
D gene: .
J gene: TRBJ2-1
clone size: .
CDR3 DNA: TGTGCCAGCAGTGGGATTTTCCATGAGCAGTTCTTC
CDR3 protein: CASSGIFHEQFF

V gene: TRBV29-1
D gene: .
J gene: TRBJ2-7
clone size: .
CDR3 DNA: TGCAGCGTTGTGTCGGAGAACTACGAGCAGTACTTC
CDR3 protein: CSVVSENYEQYF

V gene: TRBV5-1
D gene: TRBD1
J gene: TRBJ2-1
clone size: many
CDR3 DNA: TGCGCCAGCACCCCGCGTCCAGGACAGGGATCGAATGAGCAGTTCTTC
CDR3 protein: CASTPRPGQGSNEQFF

V gene: TRBV5-1
D gene: .
J gene: TRBJ2-7
clone size: many
CDR3 DNA: TGCGCCAGCAGCTTGATTACGGGAAGCTTCTCCTACGAGCAGTACTTC
CDR3 protein: CASSLITGSFSYEQYF

V gene: TRBV12-3/TRBV12-4
D gene: .
J gene: TRBJ1-1
clone size: many
CDR3 DNA: TGTGCCAGCAGTCCCCGACCGGGCCACGCTGAAGCTTTCTTT
CDR3 protein: CASSPRPGHAEAFF

V gene: TRBV12-3/TRBV12-4
D gene: .
J gene: TRBJ1-4
clone size: .
CDR3 DNA: TGTGCCAGCAGTTTAGACGGGATAATGAGTAAACTGTTTTTT
CDR3 protein: CASSLDGIMSKLFF